These 12 T cell receptor beta chains came from one sample sequenced in a study of cytomegalovirus exposure and HLA in healthy donors. With 60 Vbeta and 13 Jbeta primers, the PCR was carried out. TCRdb keeps only in-frame clones here, not all; method: immunoSEQ multiplex PCR. The sample table includes around 200,000 clones. Sequenced material: PBMCs. The receptors originated from a woman aged 30 to 39 in good health and CMV-seropositive.

The gene calls are TRBV7-6 and TRBJ1-5, with 8 positions matching TRBD1. The CDR3 has 16 residues. CDR1 and CDR2 from the germline V gene are SGHVS and FNYEAQ. Germline trimming cut 5 bases from V and 3 bases from J; bases unmatched to any gene: 9. The CDR3, as DNA: TGTGCCAGCAGCACATATCAGGGGGCCTTCAATCAGCCCCAGCATTTT. Translating it yields CASSTYQGAFNQPQHF.

The chain uses TRBV7-9 and TRBJ1-4, with TRBD1 matching over 7 bases. Germline V gene lookup returns CDR1 SEHNR and CDR2 FQNEAQ (reference sequence). This CDR3 is 16 amino acids long. Trimming took 1 base from V and 0 from J; bases not matched to a gene: 2. This CDR3 is CASSLGDRATNEKLFF. In DNA form, the CDR3 reads TGTGCCAGCAGCTTAGGGGACAGAGCAACTAATGAAAAACTGTTTTTT.

The rearrangement links TRBV29-1 to TRBJ2-5, with TRBD1 identical over 8 bases. TRBJ2-7 matches the DNA end more closely, so the J call is doubtful. The CDR3 sequence is 14 residues long. Per the germline V gene, CDR1 is SQVTM and CDR2 is ANQGSEA. CDR3 sequence: CSVVSGGASYEQYF. The CDR3 nucleotides read TGCAGCGTTGTCTCAGGGGGCGCCTCCTACGAGCAGTACTTC.

V usage is TRBV18 and J usage is TRBJ1-5, with D maybe TRBD1 (6 bases). Germline CDR1 is KGHSH and CDR2 is LQKENI. This CDR3 is built from 13 residues. V dropped 6 bases and J dropped 4 bases, with 10 bases sitting between them. CDR3: CASSGAENQPQHF. CDR3 bases: TGTGCCAGCTCGGGGGCGGAGAATCAGCCCCAGCATTTT.

V usage is TRBV7-8 and J usage is TRBJ2-2; no clear D. Between the trimmed V and J ends, which lost 3 bases and 4 bases, there was a span of 9 bases. CDR1 is SGHVS, CDR2 FQNEAQ, per germline. The CDR3 consists of 14 residues. The CDR3 sequence is CASSFRPGTGELFF. DNA for the CDR3: TGTGCCAGCAGCTTCCGCCCAGGCACCGGGGAGCTGTTTTTT. Full variable domain (missing parts from reference TRBV7-8 and TRBJ2-2): GAGVSQSPRYKVAKRGQDVALRCDPISGHVSLFWYQQALGQGPEFLTYFQNEAQLDKSGLPSDRFFAERPEGSVSTLKIQRTQQEDSAVYLCASSFRPGTGELFFGEGSRLTVL.

V usage is TRBV7-9 and J usage is TRBJ2-6; D gene unclear. The CDR3 is made up of 17 amino acids. CDR1 is SEHNR, CDR2 FQNEAQ, per germline (reference sequence). V was clipped by 0 bases and J by 0 bases, with 9 bases between them. The CDR3 sequence: CASSLASVFSGANVLTF. CDR3 coding DNA: TGTGCCAGCAGCTTAGCATCAGTTTTCTCTGGGGCCAACGTCCTGACTTTC. Full variable domain (missing parts from reference TRBV7-9 and TRBJ2-6): DTGVSQNPRHKITKRGQNVTFRCDPISEHNRLYWYRQTLGQGPEFLTYFQNEAQLEKSRLLSDRFSAERPKGSFSTLEIQRTEQGDSAMYLCASSLASVFSGANVLTFGAGSRLTVL.

A word on this clone: One end of the junction does not line up with germline, which may come from a read error. This chain joins TRBV12-5 and TRBJ1-2, with D perhaps TRBD1 (5 bases). The CDR3 extends over 10 amino acids. The germline gives CDR1 LGHNT, CDR2 FRNRAP. This CDR3 reads CASGSWGDSF. In DNA, the CDR3 is TGTGCTAGTGGATCCTGGGGGGACTCCTTC.

The rearrangement joins TRBV2 to TRBJ1-3; D is unresolved. The CDR3 length is 13 residues. Germline assignment: CDR1 SNHLY and CDR2 FYNNEI. The V end was cut by 3 bases, the J end by 0 bases, with 3 bases between. The CDR3 here is CASSDNSGNTIYF. CDR3 DNA sequence: TGTGCCAGCAGTGACAACTCTGGAAACACCATATATTTT.

The chain has TRBV5-8 and TRBJ2-5, with 8 nucleotides matching TRBD1. The J call may be faulty, since TRBJ2-7 better matches the DNA end. CDR1 and CDR2 (germline): SGHTS, YDEGEE. The CDR3 runs 14 residues. CDR3 in amino acids: CASRFRGRDYEQYF. In DNA form, the CDR3 reads TGTGCCAGCAGGTTCAGGGGGCGCGACTACGAGCAGTACTTC.

J is TRBJ2-7 and V is TRBV10-3; 8 bases line up with TRBD1. The CDR3 consists of 14 residues. After removal of 2 bases from V and 3 bases from J, the junction contained 3 bases not matched to a gene. From germline, CDR1 is ENHRY and CDR2 SYGVKD. CDR3 amino acids: CAISEDRGRYEQYF. The CDR3 DNA sequence: TGTGCCATCAGTGAGGACAGGGGCCGCTACGAGCAGTACTTC.

The chain couples TRBV19 to TRBJ2-6; possibly TRBD1 for D (6 bases). The CDR3 is 16 residues long. Looked up from germline, CDR1 is LNHDA and CDR2 is SQIVND (reference sequence). V gave up 5 bases and J gave up 2 bases, with 13 bases separating them. This CDR3 is CASSGLQGAGANVLTF. The CDR3 DNA sequence: TGTGCCAGTAGTGGGTTACAGGGCGCTGGGGCCAACGTCCTGACTTTC.

This chain connects TRBV18 to TRBJ1-2; no definite D call. The CDR3 runs to 15 residues. Germline V gene data show CDR1 as KGHSH and CDR2 as LQKENI. V lost 3 bases and J lost 7, with 18 bases in between. CDR3: CASSPFDEERFGYTF. CDR3 DNA sequence: TGTGCCAGCTCACCTTTCGATGAGGAGCGTTTTGGCTACACCTTC.